These 6 T cell receptor beta chains share one sample of origin, sequenced in a study of blood T cell repertoires in COVID-19 (dated by TCRdb to 2020 to 2022). The library relied on the immunoSEQ multiplex PCR assay. TCRdb stores this immuneACCESS table with in-frame sequences only. Part of the clones is absent; in the studies checked, under half of the shortfall reflects unresolved V genes, and no reason is known for the rest. This sample comprises around 280,000 clones, more than 70% of them detected only once. The ten largest make up about 11% of the sample. Material: peripheral blood. Source of these receptors: a woman in her 30s with COVID-19, enrolled during active disease.

The J gene is TRBJ1-4, the V gene TRBV7-8; D perhaps matches TRBD1 (5 bases). V gave up 1 base and J gave up 7 bases, with 19 bases separating them. This CDR3 region has 17 residues. The germline CDR1 and CDR2 sequences are SGHVS and FQNEAQ. The DNA of the CDR3 is TGTGCCAGCAGCTTAGTAGGAACCGGGGGAAGAGGTGAAAAACTGTTTTTT. This sequence encodes CASSLVGTGGRGEKLFF. Filled out from reference TRBV7-8 and TRBJ1-4, the complete variable domain reads GAGVSQSPRYKVAKRGQDVALRCDPISGHVSLFWYQQALGQGPEFLTYFQNEAQLDKSGLPSDRFFAERPEGSVSTLKIQRTQQEDSAVYLCASSLVGTGGRGEKLFFGSGTQLSVL.

This clone was observed a handful of times. The chain has TRBV30 and TRBJ2-1, with 12 positions matching TRBD2. CDR3 size: 15 residues. The junction had 6 bases not matched to a gene; V was cut back by 3 bases and J by 6 bases. Germline CDR1 and CDR2: GTSNPN and SVGIG (reference sequence). CDR3 DNA: TGTGCCTGGAGGTCCCTAGCGGGAGGGCCCAATGAGCAGTTCTTC. Residues: CAWRSLAGGPNEQFF.

This clone was seen once. The CDR3 reads CASRAGQEGGTEAFF. CDR3 coding DNA: TGTGCCAGCAGAGCGGGACAGGAGGGAGGGACTGAAGCTTTCTTT. This chain links TRBV6-5 with TRBJ1-1; TRBD1 matches at 8 bases. Germline loops: CDR1 MNHEY, CDR2 SVGAGI. J was trimmed by 5 bases and V by 6 bases; bases with no gene match: 11. CDR3 length equals 15 residues.

To note about this clone: The same CDR3 also results from other DNA sequences found in this sample. V is TRBV5-4 and J is TRBJ2-3, with TRBD2 matching 11 bases. With V trimmed by 3 bases and J by 3 bases, 3 bases remained unmatched. Germline lookup yields CDR1 SGHNT and CDR2 YYREEE (reference sequence). CDR3 size: 15 residues. The CDR3 DNA reads as TGTGCCAGCAGCTCTACTAGCGGGAGTACAGATACGCAGTATTTT. Its translation is CASSSTSGSTDTQYF. Filled out from reference TRBV5-4 and TRBJ2-3, the complete variable domain reads ETGVTQSPTHLIKTRGQQVTLRCSSQSGHNTVSWYQQALGQGPQFIFQYYREEENGRGNFPPRFSGLQFPNYSSELNVNALELDDSALYLCASSSTSGSTDTQYFGPGTRLTVL.

This chain uses TRBV30 with TRBJ2-7; D may be TRBD2 (5 bases). This CDR3 is 15 amino acids long. V was trimmed by 3 bases and J by 7 bases, leaving 22 bases between them. Germline V gene sequence: CDR1 GTSNPN, CDR2 SVGIG (reference sequence). In nucleotides, the CDR3 is TGTGCCTGGAGGGCGGACTTTACAGTGTCTAGGGAGCAGTACTTC. This codes for CAWRADFTVSREQYF.

This chain uses TRBV19 with TRBJ2-3, with D possibly being TRBD1 (5 bases). The ends were cut back, 6 bases at V and 5 bases at J, with 9 bases in the middle. CDR3 length equals 12 residues. Per the germline V gene, CDR1 is LNHDA and CDR2 is SQIVND (reference sequence). This chain's CDR3 is CASSATGDTQYF. The CDR3, as DNA: TGTGCCAGTAGCGCTACAGGAGATACGCAGTATTTT.